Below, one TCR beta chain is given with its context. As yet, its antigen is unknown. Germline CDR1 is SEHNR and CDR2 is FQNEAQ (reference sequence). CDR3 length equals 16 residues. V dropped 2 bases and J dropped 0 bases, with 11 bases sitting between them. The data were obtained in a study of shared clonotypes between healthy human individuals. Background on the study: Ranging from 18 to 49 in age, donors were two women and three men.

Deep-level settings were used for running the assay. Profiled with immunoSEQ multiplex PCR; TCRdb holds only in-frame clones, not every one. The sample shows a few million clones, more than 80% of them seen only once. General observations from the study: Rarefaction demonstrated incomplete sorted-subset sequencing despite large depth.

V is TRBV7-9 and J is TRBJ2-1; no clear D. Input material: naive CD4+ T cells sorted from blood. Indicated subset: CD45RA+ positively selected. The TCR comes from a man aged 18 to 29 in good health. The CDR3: CASSLYLDPSYNEQFF. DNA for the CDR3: TGTGCCAGCAGCTTATATCTGGATCCCTCCTACAATGAGCAGTTCTTC.